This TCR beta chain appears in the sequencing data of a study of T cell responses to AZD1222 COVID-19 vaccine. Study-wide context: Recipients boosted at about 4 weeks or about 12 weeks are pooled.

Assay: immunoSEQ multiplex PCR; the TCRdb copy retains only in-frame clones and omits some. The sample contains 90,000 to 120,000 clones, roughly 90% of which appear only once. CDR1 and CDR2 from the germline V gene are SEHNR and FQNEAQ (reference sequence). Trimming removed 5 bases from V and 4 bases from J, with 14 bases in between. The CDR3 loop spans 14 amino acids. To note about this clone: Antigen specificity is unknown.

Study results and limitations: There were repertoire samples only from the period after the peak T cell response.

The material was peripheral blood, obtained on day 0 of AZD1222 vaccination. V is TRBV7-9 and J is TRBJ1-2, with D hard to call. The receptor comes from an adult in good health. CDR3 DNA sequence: TGTGCCAGCAGCCAAGTGGAGGGTTTCTATGGCTACACCTTC. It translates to CASSQVEGFYGYTF.